This TCR beta chain was identified in a study of cytomegalovirus exposure and HLA in healthy donors. Notes on the study in general: It has been reported that TCR beta sequences accurately predicted the HLA-A and HLA-B alleles of most subjects. Overall, 164 TCR beta chains were annotated as cytomegalovirus-associated. In a later analysis, common viral pathogens appeared linked to several of the most significant clusters. With DRB1 most and HLA-C fewest, TCR association rates differed between HLA loci in a later analysis.

On this clone itself: The target antigen is unknown.

Primers for the PCR totalled 60 Vbeta and 13 Jbeta. Clones were sequenced by immunoSEQ multiplex PCR, and TCRdb holds only the in-frame ones, with some missing. The table has over 150,000 clones, around 85% seen once. This CDR3 is built from 15 residues. From germline, CDR1 is SNHLY and CDR2 FYNNEI. The trim removed 2 bases at V and 8 bases at J, leaving 5 bases unmatched. Sequenced input: PBMCs. This rearrangement joins TRBV2 to TRBJ2-1; the match to TRBD2 covers 11 bases. This TCR derives from a human donor in good health. Here the CDR3 reads CASSESSGGAYEQFF. The CDR3 DNA sequence: TGTGCCAGCAGTGAAAGTAGCGGGGGGGCGTATGAGCAGTTCTTC. Full variable domain (outside the CDR3, taken from reference TRBV2 and TRBJ2-1): EPEVTQTPSHQVTQMGQEVILRCVPISNHLYFYWYRQILGQKVEFLVSFYNNEISEKSEIFDDQFSVERPDGSNFTLKIRSTKLEDSAMYFCASSESSGGAYEQFFGPGTRLTVL.